The next 5 T cell receptor beta chains were all read from a single sample in a study of CD8 T cells in ankylosing spondylitis. TCRdb fed the 5' RACE reads into MiXCR, producing one record per CDR3 protein. The sample lists around 210,000 distinct CDR3 sequences; around 8% were seen once. Material: blood, either unsorted or a sorted T cell fraction (not recorded which). All receptors derive from a female donor with ankylosing spondylitis or in good health (not recorded which).

A few counts support this clonotype. The DNA of the CDR3 is TGTGCCAGCAGCTCCTTCTTACTAGCGGGAGAGCAGTTCTTC. Protein: CASSSFLLAGEQFF. This chain joins TRBV5-8 and TRBJ2-1, with 10 bases lining up with TRBD2. The CDR3 has 14 residues. Germline-derived CDR1 and CDR2 are SGHTS and YDEGEE. V shed 3 bases and J 10 bases; nucleotides not matched to a gene: 7.

This clonotype showed up many times. The chain combines TRBV6-2 or TRBV6-3 with TRBJ2-5; TRBD1 agrees at 7 bases. The V segment lost 9 bases and the J segment 2 bases; nucleotides outside the gene matches: 3. Germline-derived CDR1 and CDR2 are MNHEY and SVGEGT. The CDR3 consists of 12 residues. CDR3 residues: CASPGQQETQYF. The CDR3 nucleotides read TGTGCCAGTCCGGGACAGCAAGAGACCCAGTACTTC.

In this sample, this clonotype turned up many times. The chain carries TRBV5-1 and TRBJ2-1, with a possible D match to TRBD1 (5 bases). This CDR3 is built from 15 residues. Germline V gene data show CDR1 as SGHRS and CDR2 as YFSETQ. V was cut by 3 bases and J by 4 bases, with 14 bases left in between. Here the CDR3 reads CASSSFGRAYNEQFF. CDR3 in DNA: TGCGCCAGCAGCTCTTTTGGCAGGGCTTACAATGAGCAGTTCTTC.

This clonotype showed up many times. The CDR3 DNA is TGTGCCAGCAGCTTAGCCCACCCTAGTCGGAGCGACGGATCCTATGGCTACACCTTC. Residues: CASSLAHPSRSDGSYGYTF. The V and J genes are TRBV7-2 and TRBJ1-2; the D is unclear. Germline V CDR1 and CDR2: SGHTA, FQGNSA. V shed 0 bases and J shed 4 bases, with 24 bases lying between them. The CDR3 has 19 residues.

The chain links TRBV27 to TRBJ1-4, with a weak D call TRBD1 (6 bases). CDR1 is MNHEY and CDR2 is SMNVEV in the germline V gene (reference sequence). V was trimmed by 9 bases and J by 3 bases, leaving 11 bases between them. The CDR3 contains 13 residues. CDR3 nucleotides: TGTGCCAGTAACTACAGGGCTAATGAAAAACTGTTTTTT. It specifies CASNYRANEKLFF.